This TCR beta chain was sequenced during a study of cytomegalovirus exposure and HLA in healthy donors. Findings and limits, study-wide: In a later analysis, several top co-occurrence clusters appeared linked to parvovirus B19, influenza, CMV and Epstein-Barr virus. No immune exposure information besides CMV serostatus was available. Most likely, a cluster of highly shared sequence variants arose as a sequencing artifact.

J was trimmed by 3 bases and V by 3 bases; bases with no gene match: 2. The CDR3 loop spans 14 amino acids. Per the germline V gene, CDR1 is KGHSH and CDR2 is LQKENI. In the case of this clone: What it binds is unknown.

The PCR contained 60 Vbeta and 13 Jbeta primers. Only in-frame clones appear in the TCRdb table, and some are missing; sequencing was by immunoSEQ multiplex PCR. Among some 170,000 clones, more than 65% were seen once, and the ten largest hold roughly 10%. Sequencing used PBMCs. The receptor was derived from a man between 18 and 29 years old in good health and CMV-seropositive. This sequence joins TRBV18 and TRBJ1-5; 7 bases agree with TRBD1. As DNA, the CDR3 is TGTGCCAGCTCACCGGACAGGAACAATCAGCCCCAGCATTTT. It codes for CASSPDRNNQPQHF.